Many counts were recorded for the clone carrying this T cell receptor beta chain. Its antigen is currently unknown. This specimen belongs to a study of T-cell reconstitution after alpha-beta-depleted transplantation in children. Study-level points and caveats: Diversity and T-cell counts at one year after transplant derived mostly from new T cells.

V lost 1 base and J 7 bases, leaving 5 bases between the germline ends. Germline CDR1 reads MGHDK; CDR2 reads SYGVNS. This CDR3 contains 13 residues. Preparation of the TCRbeta library was carried out with unique molecular identifiers. TCRdb independently ran MiXCR on the PCR reads; one entry per CDR3 protein. The sample includes 250,000 to 300,000 distinct CDR3 sequences, 7.5% to 9% seen only once; the top ten take approximately 9.6%. The chain has TRBV25-1 and TRBJ1-6, with D unclear. The material was peripheral blood, obtained 360 days after TCRalphabeta/CD19-depleted stem cell transplant. The receptor was isolated from a female patient aged 2 to 10 who had a stem cell transplant for Fanconi anemia, so the T cells may come from the graft donor. The CDR3 spells CASSEFGNSPLHF. The DNA for the CDR3 is TGTGCCAGCAGTGAATTCGGGAATTCACCCCTCCACTTT.